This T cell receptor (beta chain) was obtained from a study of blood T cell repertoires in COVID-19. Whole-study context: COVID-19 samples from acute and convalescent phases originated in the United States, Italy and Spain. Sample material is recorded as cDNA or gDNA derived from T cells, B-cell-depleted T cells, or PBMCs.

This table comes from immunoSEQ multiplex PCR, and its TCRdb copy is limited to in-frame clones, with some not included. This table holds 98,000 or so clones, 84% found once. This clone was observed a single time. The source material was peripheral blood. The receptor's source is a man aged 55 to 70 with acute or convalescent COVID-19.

CDR3 DNA: TGTGCCAGCACCCTTAACAGTAATGAAAAACTGTTTTTT. Residues: CASTLNSNEKLFF. The chain joins TRBV6-5 to TRBJ1-4; D remains unclear. Trimming stripped 7 bases from V and 4 bases from J, with 10 bases between. The germline CDR1 and CDR2 sequences are MNHEY and SVGAGI. This CDR3 spans 13 amino acids.